The source of this TCR beta chain is a study of T and B cells in COVID-19 patients. As for the study in general: Blood was sampled from COVID-19 patients who were either actively infected or recovered.

Germline V gene lookup returns CDR1 SQVTM and CDR2 ANQGSEA. The CDR3 sequence is 11 residues long. The V and J ends lost 4 bases and 5 bases respectively, with 8 bases between them. TRB rearrangements were amplified by multiplex PCR with BIOMED2 TRB-A/B primers. TCRdb processed the multiplex PCR reads anew with MiXCR; each CDR3 protein has one entry. The profile shows 3,000 to 4,500 distinct CDR3 sequences, roughly 24% of them singletons. This clonotype is deemed large. From blood, about 240-550 ng of genomic DNA served as TRB template. Source material: blood. This sequence originates from a human donor with active COVID-19. The chain combines TRBV29-1 with TRBJ2-5, with D unclear. In DNA form, the CDR3 reads TGCAGCGTTGGGGGAAAGGAGACCCAGTACTTC. Protein: CSVGGKETQYF.